What follows are 8 T cell receptor beta chains derived from one specimen sequenced in a study of T cell responses to AZD1222 COVID-19 vaccine. TCRdb's table, derived via immunoSEQ multiplex PCR, lists solely in-frame clones and lacks some. The sample lists around 120,000 clones, roughly nine tenths occurring once. Source: peripheral blood, taken on day 0 of AZD1222 vaccination. Receptor source: an adult in good health.

This clone was found a few times. This rearrangement joins TRBV12-3 or TRBV12-4 to TRBJ1-3, with D perhaps TRBD1 (6 bases). The V end lost 7 bases, the J end lost 8 bases, and 9 bases lay between the germline ends. The CDR3 has 11 amino acids. The CDR3 DNA is TGTGCCAGCACCCGGGGGCACACCATATATTTT. Its translation: CASTRGHTIYF.

This clone appeared once. The rearrangement uses TRBV3-1 (or the pseudogene TRBV3-2) and TRBJ2-2; D could derive from TRBD1 or TRBD2 (5 bases each). CDR3 length: 14 amino acids. Trimming removed 6 bases from V and 2 bases from J, with 10 bases in between. Germline lookup yields CDR1 LGHDT and CDR2 YNNKEL (reference sequence). The CDR3 protein is CASRTGPNTGELFF. In DNA, the CDR3 is TGTGCCAGCAGGACGGGACCAAACACCGGGGAGCTGTTTTTT.

The chain joins TRBV7-3 to TRBJ2-2; D perhaps matches TRBD2 (6 bases). Trimming shortened V by 2 bases and J by 2 bases, and 15 bases separated the two germline ends. The CDR3 is 17 amino acids. From germline, CDR1 is SGHTA and CDR2 FQGTGA. The CDR3 region is CASSLFSGRLNTGELFF. CDR3 DNA sequence: TGTGCCAGCAGCTTATTTTCCGGGAGACTTAACACCGGGGAGCTGTTTTTT.

The chain joins TRBV4-2 to TRBJ1-2; perhaps TRBD1 as D (6 bases). The CDR3 contains 15 residues. Trimming removed 0 bases from V and 7 bases from J, with 15 bases in between. From germline, CDR1 is LGHNA and CDR2 YNFKEQ. The CDR3 sequence is CASSQDQGRGAGYTF. CDR3 DNA: TGTGCCAGCAGCCAAGATCAGGGGAGGGGGGCTGGCTACACCTTC.

V and J are TRBV28 and TRBJ2-3; TRBD1 matches at 7 bases. CDR3 size: 16 residues. From germline, CDR1 is MDHEN and CDR2 SYDVKM. V shed 4 bases and J 1 base; nucleotides not matched to a gene: 8. The CDR3, as DNA: TGTGCCAGCAGTTACAGGACAGGAGCGGGCACAGATACGCAGTATTTT. This translates into CASSYRTGAGTDTQYF.

CDR3 sequence reads: CATSDFRQGYYEQYF. In nucleotides, the CDR3 is TGTGCCACCAGTGATTTCCGGCAGGGGTACTACGAGCAGTACTTC. The V call is TRBV24-1, the J call TRBJ2-7; D might be TRBD1 (6 bases). The CDR3 extends over 15 amino acids. Germline V gene lookup returns CDR1 KGHDR and CDR2 SFDVKD. The germline V and J ends were trimmed by 1 base and 3 bases, with 12 bases remaining between them.

In its sample, this clone was seen once. The rearrangement links TRBV11-3 to TRBJ1-1; D uncertain. CDR1 is SGHNT, CDR2 YENEEA, per germline. The germline V and J ends were trimmed by 1 base and 11 bases, with 11 bases remaining between them. This CDR3 has 12 amino acids. In DNA form, the CDR3 reads TGTGCCAGCAGCTTAGGAGGTAGAGGGGCTTTCTTT. This encodes CASSLGGRGAFF.

The gene calls are TRBV11-3 and TRBJ2-1, with 14 bases lining up with TRBD2. The CDR3 runs to 17 residues. Germline values: CDR1 SGHNT, CDR2 YENEEA. V dropped 3 bases and J dropped 7; count of bases not matched to a gene: 8. The CDR3 DNA follows: TGTGCCAGCAGCTTCGCCCGACTAGCGGGGGGGAAGAATGAGCAGTTCTTC. It specifies CASSFARLAGGKNEQFF.